One and the same sample provided the 19 T cell receptor beta chains below, sequenced in a study of T cells expressing NK-cell markers. TCRdb re-called the 5' RACE reads, yielding one record per CDR3 amino acid sequence without DNA. Its table lists about 460,000 distinct CDR3 sequences. Sequencing was performed on blood T cells: a sorted CD56 or NKG2C T cell subset, CD4+ or CD8+ T cells, or bulk PBMC T cells (not recorded which). The receptors derive from a woman aged 45-59 years in good health.

The chain joins TRBV20-1 to TRBJ1-1; TCRdb's assignment of TRBD1 cannot be checked, as there is no DNA. Looked up from germline, CDR1 is DFQATT and CDR2 is SNEGSKA (reference sequence). The CDR3 consists of 13 residues. This CDR3 reads CSAKRTGQLGAFF.

The chain recombines TRBV7-9 with TRBJ2-1; without DNA, the TCRdb call of TRBD2 cannot be checked. This CDR3 spans 18 amino acids. Germline V gene lookup returns CDR1 SEHNR and CDR2 FQNEAQ (reference sequence). CDR3 loop: CASSLPPRLAGGVNEQFF.

The chain recombines TRBV7-7 with TRBJ2-1. CDR1 is SSHAT and CDR2 is FNYEAQ in the germline V gene (reference sequence). The CDR3 covers 12 residues. The CDR3 reads CASSASGTEQFF.

The chain recombines TRBV12-3 or TRBV12-4 with TRBJ1-2. CDR3 size: 14 residues. The CDR3 spells CASSPRGSNYGYTF.

The chain is built from TRBV15 and TRBJ2-2; there is no DNA to check the TCRdb D call of TRBD2. Germline CDR1 and CDR2: LNHNV and YYDKDF (reference sequence). The CDR3 length is 14 residues. The CDR3 loop reads CATSGNPSSGELFF.

The chain joins TRBV20-1 to TRBJ2-1; TCRdb reports TRBD1, a call that lacks DNA to check it against. The CDR3 is 14 residues long. Per the germline V gene, CDR1 is DFQATT and CDR2 is SNEGSKA (reference sequence). CDR3 sequence: CSTGVRRSYNEQFF.

The V call is TRBV2, the J call TRBJ2-1. In germline, CDR1 is SNHLY, CDR2 FYNNEI. The CDR3 loop spans 13 amino acids. CDR3 in amino acids: CASSEESYNEQFF.

This chain connects TRBV12-3 or TRBV12-4 to TRBJ2-7. The CDR3 extends over 14 amino acids. This CDR3 reads CASSTTDSSYEQYF.

The J gene is TRBJ1-1, the V gene TRBV6-6; TCRdb's D gene call, TRBD1, goes unchecked for lack of DNA. Germline V gene lookup returns CDR1 MNHNY and CDR2 SVGAGI (reference sequence). The CDR3 is 14 residues long. CDR3 protein: CASSPIGANTEAFF.

The V call is TRBV7-8, the J call TRBJ2-5. This CDR3 region has 14 residues. Germline V CDR1 and CDR2: SGHVS, FQNEAQ. The chain's CDR3 is CASSSAGVGETQYF.

The chain carries TRBV7-6 and TRBJ1-3; as DNA is missing, the TRBD1 call by TCRdb cannot be tested. The germline V gene has CDR1 SGHVS and CDR2 FNYEAQ. CDR3 length: 16 residues. The CDR3 spells CASSLAGANSGNTIYF.

The gene calls are TRBV12-3 or TRBV12-4 and TRBJ2-4; as DNA is missing, the TRBD1 call by TCRdb cannot be tested. This CDR3 is 15 amino acids long. CDR3 loop: CASSSTGGAKNIQYF.

The chain uses TRBV2 and TRBJ1-4. Germline assignment: CDR1 SNHLY and CDR2 FYNNEI. The CDR3 has 11 residues. CDR3 residues: CASILNEKLFF.

The chain employs TRBV9 and TRBJ1-3. Germline CDR1 reads SGDLS; CDR2 reads YYNGEE. The CDR3 totals 15 residues. CDR3 in amino acids: CASSVDDGSGNTIYF.

The J gene is TRBJ1-3, the V gene TRBV3-1. CDR3 length: 13 amino acids. CDR1 is LGHDT, CDR2 YNNKEL, per germline (reference sequence). The CDR3 here is CASSQSALNTIYF. Full variable domain (outside the CDR3, taken from reference TRBV3-1 and TRBJ1-3): DTAVSQTPKYLVTQMGNDKSIKCEQNLGHDTMYWYKQDSKKFLKIMFSYNNKELIINETVPNRFSPKSPDKAHLNLHINSLELGDSAVYFCASSQSALNTIYFGEGSWLTVV.

This sequence joins TRBV19 and TRBJ2-4; absent DNA, TCRdb's TRBD1 call cannot be checked. The germline V gene encodes CDR1 LNHDA and CDR2 SQIVND (reference sequence). The CDR3 runs to 14 residues. This CDR3 is CASSINWDLNIQYF.

The chain employs TRBV3-1 and TRBJ1-3. Germline V CDR1 and CDR2: LGHDT, YNNKEL (reference sequence). The CDR3 loop spans 16 amino acids. The CDR3 loop reads CASSQDTFASGNTIYF.

The J gene is TRBJ2-5, the V gene TRBV12-3 or TRBV12-4; with no DNA, the TCRdb D assignment of TRBD2 cannot be verified. CDR3 length equals 16 residues. Here the CDR3 reads CASSPLAGGRQETQYF.

The chain links TRBV12-3 or TRBV12-4 to TRBJ2-3. The CDR3 covers 12 residues. CDR3 region: CASARITDTQYF.